These 15 T cell receptor beta chains share one sample of origin, sequenced in a study of blood T cell repertoires in COVID-19. Assay used: immunoSEQ multiplex PCR; TCRdb lists only in-frame clones, some missing. The data contain around 270,000 clones, around 87% of them seen just once; the ten biggest clones take up over 5%. Sequencing was performed on peripheral blood. These receptors all come from a woman aged 60 to 75 with COVID-19, enrolled during active disease.

The V and J genes are TRBV11-2 and TRBJ2-5; TRBD1 is a possible D gene (6 bases). Germline CDR1 is SGHAT and CDR2 is FQNNGV. The CDR3 is 13 residues long. The ends were cut back, 5 bases at V and 2 bases at J, with 9 bases in the middle. The CDR3 DNA reads TGTGCCAGCAGCCTAAGGGGGCAAGAGACCCAGTACTTC. Encoded protein: CASSLRGQETQYF.

This rearrangement joins TRBV28 to TRBJ1-4; D is possibly TRBD1 (5 bases). V shed 6 bases and J shed 6 bases, with 11 bases lying between them. The CDR3 runs 13 residues. Germline CDR1 MDHEN, CDR2 SYDVKM. Written as DNA, the CDR3 is TGTGCCAGCAGGCCGGACATCTATGAAAAACTGTTTTTT. Amino acids: CASRPDIYEKLFF. The full variable domain, its missing parts supplied by reference TRBV28 and TRBJ1-4, is DVKVTQSSRYLVKRTGEKVFLECVQDMDHENMFWYRQDPGLGLRLIYFSYDVKMKEKGDIPEGYSVSREKKERFSLILESASTNQTSMYLCASRPDIYEKLFFGSGTQLSVL.

The V and J genes are TRBV6-5 and TRBJ2-2, with a possible D match to TRBD1 (5 bases). The CDR3 covers 16 residues. V lost 4 bases, J lost 0 bases, and 12 bases lay in between. Germline V gives CDR1 MNHEY, CDR2 SVGAGI. CDR3 DNA sequence: TGTGCCAGCAGTTTTGAAGGGGCGGCGAACACCGGGGAGCTGTTTTTT. Its translation: CASSFEGAANTGELFF.

V and J are TRBV5-1 and TRBJ2-3; 7 bases align to TRBD2. Germline CDR1 SGHRS, CDR2 YFSETQ. The CDR3 covers 14 residues. The J segment lost 2 bases and the V segment lost 6 bases, leaving 6 bases of the junction unmatched. CDR3 DNA: TGCGCCAGCAAGGCGGGGAGGGTCACAGATACGCAGTATTTT. Translating gives CASKAGRVTDTQYF.

The chain joins TRBV5-4 to TRBJ1-1; unclear D gene. Trimming cost V 4 bases and J 5 bases, with 15 bases left between them. The CDR3 covers 14 residues. Per the germline V gene, CDR1 is SGHNT and CDR2 is YYREEE (reference sequence). The CDR3 loop is CASSPEGGRTEAFF. For the CDR3, the DNA is TGTGCCAGCAGCCCTGAGGGAGGGAGGACTGAAGCTTTCTTT.

The CDR3 loop reads CASSLSVVEVVGYTF. The DNA for the CDR3 is TGTGCCAGCAGCTTATCCGTTGTTGAGGTTGTTGGCTACACCTTC. The genes are TRBV7-9 and TRBJ1-2, with D hard to call. The germline gives CDR1 SEHNR, CDR2 FQNEAQ (reference sequence). This CDR3 spans 15 amino acids. Trimming left V 2 bases short and J 7 bases short, with 17 bases between. The full variable domain, completed using reference TRBV7-9 and TRBJ1-2, is DTGVSQNPRHKITKRGQNVTFRCDPISEHNRLYWYRQTLGQGPEFLTYFQNEAQLEKSRLLSDRFSAERPKGSFSTLEIQRTEQGDSAMYLCASSLSVVEVVGYTFGSGTRLTVV.

The sample holds a few counts of this clone. The rearrangement links TRBV6-5 to TRBJ1-2; possible D gene TRBD1, 6 bases. V was clipped by 6 bases and J by 5 bases, with 19 bases between them. The germline V gene has CDR1 MNHEY and CDR2 SVGAGI. This CDR3 has 15 residues. The CDR3 DNA sequence: TGTGCCAGCAGACTTACCTCGACAGGATCATATGGCTACACCTTC. Amino acids: CASRLTSTGSYGYTF.

V usage is TRBV5-6 and J usage is TRBJ2-7; TRBD2 is a possible D gene (7 bases). Deletions cut 3 bases from V and 6 bases from J, with 22 bases between. Per the germline V gene, CDR1 is SGHDT and CDR2 is YYEEEE. The CDR3 has 16 residues. The CDR3 sequence: CASSWGTRGEGVEQYF. CDR3 coding DNA: TGTGCCAGCAGCTGGGGGACCCGTGGGGAGGGGGTCGAGCAGTACTTC. Using reference TRBV5-6 and TRBJ2-7 for the parts outside the CDR3, the full variable domain is DAGVTQSPTHLIKTRGQQVTLRCSPKSGHDTVSWYQQALGQGPQFIFQYYEEEERQRGNFPDRFSGHQFPNYSSELNVNALLLGDSALYLCASSWGTRGEGVEQYFGPGTRLTVT.

This chain uses TRBV28 with TRBJ2-3, with D perhaps matching TRBD2 (6 bases). CDR3 length equals 12 residues. Germline V gene sequence: CDR1 MDHEN, CDR2 SYDVKM. V lost 4 bases and J lost 6, with 8 bases in between. As DNA, the CDR3 is TGTGCCAGCAGTTCTAGCGAGGATACGCAGTATTTT. Protein sequence: CASSSSEDTQYF.

The J gene is TRBJ2-7, the V gene TRBV30, with a tentative D call TRBD2 (6 bases). The V end lost 2 bases, the J end lost 0 bases, and 17 bases lay between the germline ends. There are 16 residues in the CDR3. Germline lookup yields CDR1 GTSNPN and CDR2 SVGIG (reference sequence). This CDR3 reads CAWSRAGLLLSYEQYF. The CDR3 nucleotides are TGTGCCTGGAGTAGGGCGGGATTACTCCTCTCCTACGAGCAGTACTTC. Combining the CDR3 with reference TRBV30 and TRBJ2-7 gives the whole variable domain SQTIHQWPATLVQPVGSPLSLECTVEGTSNPNLYWYRQAAGRGLQLLFYSVGIGQISSEVPQNLSASRPQDRQFILSSKKLLLSDSGFYLCAWSRAGLLLSYEQYFGPGTRLTVT.

The chain is built from TRBV7-2 and TRBJ1-1; D uncertain. This CDR3 has 15 residues. Trimming left V 5 bases short and J 1 base short, with 14 bases between. Germline lookup yields CDR1 SGHTA and CDR2 FQGNSA. The CDR3 spells CASSLSSSRNTEAFF. The CDR3 coding sequence is TGTGCCAGCAGCCTAAGTTCCTCGCGGAACACTGAAGCTTTCTTT.

The V and J genes are TRBV28 and TRBJ2-7; TRBD1 agrees at 9 bases. V shed 11 bases and J 1 base; nucleotides not matched to a gene: 3. Germline V lookup: CDR1 MDHEN, CDR2 SYDVKM. This CDR3 has 12 amino acids. The CDR3 nucleotides are TGTGCCGGCGGGACAGGGTCCTACGAGCAGTACTTC. Translating it yields CAGGTGSYEQYF. Variable domain in full (rest from reference TRBV28 and TRBJ2-7): DVKVTQSSRYLVKRTGEKVFLECVQDMDHENMFWYRQDPGLGLRLIYFSYDVKMKEKGDIPEGYSVSREKKERFSLILESASTNQTSMYLCAGGTGSYEQYFGPGTRLTVT.

This rearrangement joins TRBV9 to TRBJ2-3, with D possibly TRBD2 on 6 matching bases. V shed 4 bases and J shed 6 bases, with 18 bases lying between them. The length of the CDR3 is 15 residues. Germline-derived CDR1 and CDR2 are SGDLS and YYNGEE. The CDR3 DNA reads as TGTGCCAGCAGCCGAGGCGGAGGGCCGTTGGATACGCAGTATTTT. The encoded protein is CASSRGGGPLDTQYF.

V is TRBV14 and J is TRBJ2-2; D not certain. The CDR3 consists of 11 residues. Looked up from germline, CDR1 is SGHDN and CDR2 is FVKESK. Trimming stripped 1 base from V and 8 bases from J, with 2 bases between. In nucleotides, the CDR3 is TGTGCCAGCAGCCAAGCTGGGGAGCTGTTTTTT. Residues: CASSQAGELFF.

This sequence joins TRBV6-2 or TRBV6-3 and TRBJ2-4, with D tentatively TRBD2 (5 bases). The CDR3 sequence is 14 residues long. Trimming took 5 bases from V and 8 from J, leaving 16 bases between them. Per the germline V gene, CDR1 is MNHEY and CDR2 is SVGEGT. CDR3 bases: TGTGCCAGCAGTCCCCAGGCTTCGAGGGACATTCAGTACTTC. Residues: CASSPQASRDIQYF.